These 17 T cell receptor beta chains share one sample of origin, sequenced in a study of early T cells in non-severe SARS-CoV-2 infection. One entry per CDR3 protein results from TCRdb running MiXCR on the 5' RACE reads. The sample lists roughly 35,000 distinct CDR3 sequences; over 3.5% were seen once. The sample taken for sequencing was whole blood. These receptors were obtained from an adult who was a healthcare worker with PCR-confirmed SARS-CoV-2 infection or an uninfected control (not recorded which).

This clonotype appeared many times. The rearrangement links TRBV7-9 to TRBJ2-3; 8 bases match TRBD2. This CDR3 has 16 amino acids. The trim removed 1 base at V and 1 base at J, leaving 4 bases unmatched. Germline V gene sequence: CDR1 SEHNR, CDR2 FQNEAQ (reference sequence). CDR3 coding DNA: TGTGCCAGCAGCTTAGTTGGACTAGCCCGCACAGATACGCAGTATTTT. Its translation is CASSLVGLARTDTQYF.

The V and J genes are TRBV28 and TRBJ2-7; 9 bases align to TRBD1. Unmatched junction bases numbered 9, after V lost 5 bases and J lost 4 bases. CDR1 is MDHEN and CDR2 is SYDVKM in the germline V gene. CDR3 size: 15 residues. The CDR3 sequence: CASSKPGQGQYEQYF. The CDR3 bases are TGTGCCAGCAGTAAGCCGGGACAGGGCCAATACGAGCAGTACTTC. Full variable domain (missing parts from reference TRBV28 and TRBJ2-7): DVKVTQSSRYLVKRTGEKVFLECVQDMDHENMFWYRQDPGLGLRLIYFSYDVKMKEKGDIPEGYSVSREKKERFSLILESASTNQTSMYLCASSKPGQGQYEQYFGPGTRLTVT.

This clonotype came up many times. The J gene is TRBJ1-2, the V gene TRBV6-2 or TRBV6-3; tentatively, D is TRBD1 (5 bases). Deletions cut 7 bases from V and 3 bases from J, with 12 bases between. Germline values: CDR1 MNHEY, CDR2 SVGEGT. This CDR3 has 13 amino acids. CDR3: CASKRGADYGYTF. The CDR3 nucleotides read TGTGCCAGCAAGCGTGGGGCAGACTATGGCTACACCTTC.

This clonotype was observed a handful of times. V usage is TRBV6-5 and J usage is TRBJ2-3; D uncertain. V was trimmed by 0 bases and J by 0 bases, leaving 4 bases between them. This CDR3 has 14 amino acids. Germline assignment: CDR1 MNHEY and CDR2 SVGAGI. The CDR3 sequence: CASSYSASTDTQYF. The DNA for the CDR3 is TGTGCCAGCAGTTACTCAGCTAGCACAGATACGCAGTATTTT.

In its sample, this clonotype was seen a few times. J is TRBJ2-1 and V is TRBV27; 9 bases map to TRBD1. Per germline, CDR1 MNHEY and CDR2 SMNVEV (reference sequence). The CDR3 extends over 17 amino acids. V lost 7 bases and J lost 4; bases outside the gene matches: 14. The CDR3 DNA sequence: TGTGCCAGCAAGGGGACAGGGACAGTGCCAACATACAATGAGCAGTTCTTC. Amino acid sequence: CASKGTGTVPTYNEQFF.

In this sample, this clonotype turned up many times. This rearrangement joins TRBV7-9 to TRBJ1-3; a possible D gene is TRBD1 (6 bases). The CDR3 is 14 amino acids. Per the germline V gene, CDR1 is SEHNR and CDR2 is FQNEAQ (reference sequence). V gave up 5 bases and J gave up 15 bases, with 23 bases separating them. DNA for the CDR3: TGTGCCAGCAGCCCACAGGGACATCTGGGAACACCATATTTT. This codes for CASSPQGHLGTPYF. The full variable domain, in which reference TRBV7-9 and TRBJ1-3 provide the parts outside the CDR3, is DTGVSQNPRHKITKRGQNVTFRCDPISEHNRLYWYRQTLGQGPEFLTYFQNEAQLEKSRLLSDRFSAERPKGSFSTLEIQRTEQGDSAMYLCASSPQGHLGTPYFGEGSWLTVV.

This clonotype was observed at least ten times. This rearrangement joins TRBV2 to TRBJ1-1; D is ambiguous. The V end was cut by 2 bases, the J end by 4 bases, with 14 bases between. Germline CDR1 reads SNHLY; CDR2 reads FYNNEI. CDR3 length: 15 residues. CDR3 region: CASSERLLVGTEAFF. In DNA form, the CDR3 reads TGTGCCAGCAGTGAACGTCTCCTGGTTGGCACTGAAGCTTTCTTT.

This clonotype showed up many times. The chain combines TRBV10-3 with TRBJ2-5; D is uncertain. The germline CDR1 and CDR2 sequences are ENHRY and SYGVKD. The CDR3 is 12 residues long. V shed 8 bases and J shed 3 bases, with 10 bases lying between them. CDR3 sequence: CAIGPLKETQYF. As DNA, the CDR3 is TGTGCCATCGGGCCTTTAAAAGAGACCCAGTACTTC.

This clonotype was seen repeatedly, ten times or more. V and J are TRBV7-9 and TRBJ2-7, with a weak D call TRBD1 (6 bases). Germline loops: CDR1 SEHNR, CDR2 FQNEAQ (reference sequence). V lost 5 bases and J lost 0, with 14 bases in between. The CDR3 runs to 15 residues. The CDR3 protein is CASSRRDTDSYEQYF. The CDR3 DNA sequence: TGTGCCAGCAGCAGAAGGGACACCGACTCCTACGAGCAGTACTTC.

Concerning this clonotype itself: With a much larger clone just one base away, this may be a read error. This sequence joins TRBV28 and TRBJ2-4, with TRBD2 matching 11 bases. The CDR3 consists of 15 residues. CDR1 MDHEN and CDR2 SYDVKM come from the germline V gene. V shed 6 bases and J 3 bases; nucleotides not matched to a gene: 4. The CDR3 DNA sequence: TGTGCCAGCAGACGCCTAGCGGGAGGCAAAAACATTCAGTACTTC. This sequence encodes CASRRLAGGKNIQYF.

Many counts were recorded for this clonotype. The chain combines TRBV6-6 with TRBJ2-7; D unresolved. CDR1 MNHNY and CDR2 SVGAGI come from the germline V gene (reference sequence). V lost 6 bases and J lost 0, with 12 bases in between. The CDR3 totals 14 residues. Written as DNA, the CDR3 is TGTGCCAGCAGCGGGCCTTTTAGCTCCTACGAGCAGTACGTC. It codes for CASSGPFSSYEQYV.

This clonotype has a count of ten or more. The V and J genes are TRBV6-6 and TRBJ2-3; D may be TRBD2 (6 bases). The germline CDR1 and CDR2 sequences are MNHNY and SVGAGI (reference sequence). V gave up 2 bases and J gave up 2 bases, with 8 bases separating them. There are 14 residues in the CDR3. The CDR3 DNA reads TGTGCCAGCAGTTACGCGGGATTCACAGATACGCAGTATTTT. This codes for CASSYAGFTDTQYF.

This clonotype has at least ten counts. The V gene is TRBV6-6, the J gene TRBJ2-3, with 7 bases lining up with TRBD2. This CDR3 spans 13 amino acids. Looked up from germline, CDR1 is MNHNY and CDR2 is SVGAGI (reference sequence). The V gene end was trimmed by 7 bases and the J gene end by 3 bases; junction bases not matched to a gene: 4. The CDR3 DNA reads as TGTGCCAGCACCTGGGAGGGAACAGATACGCAGTATTTT. Protein sequence: CASTWEGTDTQYF.

This clonotype was detected ten times or more. The genes are TRBV5-5 and TRBJ2-1; D might be TRBD1 (6 bases). Trimming shortened V by 2 bases and J by 4 bases, and 7 bases separated the two germline ends. CDR3 length: 13 residues. Germline values: CDR1 SGHKS, CDR2 YYEKEE (reference sequence). The CDR3 region is CASSFDRYNEQFF. The CDR3 coding sequence is TGTGCCAGCAGCTTTGACAGGTACAATGAGCAGTTCTTC.

This clonotype was recorded many times. CDR3 nucleotide sequence: TGTGCCAGCACTCACTTAAGACAGGGGTCTGAAGCTTTCTTT. This gives the protein CASTHLRQGSEAFF. V gene TRBV6-2 or TRBV6-3 combines with J gene TRBJ1-1; 8 nucleotides line up with TRBD1. With 7 bases clipped from V and 6 bases from J, the junction kept 10 bases outside the gene matches. Per the germline V gene, CDR1 is MNHEY and CDR2 is SVGEGT. The CDR3 extends over 14 amino acids.

This clonotype showed up many times. The rearrangement joins TRBV5-1 to TRBJ2-1; 11 bases fit TRBD2. CDR3 length: 16 amino acids. With V trimmed by 4 bases and J by 8 bases, 11 bases remained unmatched. CDR1 is SGHRS and CDR2 is YFSETQ in the germline V gene. The CDR3 nucleotides read TGCGCCAGCAGCCACATCCTTAGCGGGAGGGTTGATGAGCAGTTCTTC. This gives the protein CASSHILSGRVDEQFF.

This clonotype appeared many times. The rearrangement uses TRBV6-5 and TRBJ2-7; D may correspond to TRBD1 or TRBD2 (5 bases each). Germline V gene data show CDR1 as MNHEY and CDR2 as SVGAGI. CDR3 size: 13 residues. V was cut by 6 bases and J by 3 bases, with 12 bases left in between. This CDR3 reads CASSPGANYEQYV. CDR3 DNA sequence: TGTGCCAGCAGCCCCGGGGCTAACTACGAGCAGTACGTC.